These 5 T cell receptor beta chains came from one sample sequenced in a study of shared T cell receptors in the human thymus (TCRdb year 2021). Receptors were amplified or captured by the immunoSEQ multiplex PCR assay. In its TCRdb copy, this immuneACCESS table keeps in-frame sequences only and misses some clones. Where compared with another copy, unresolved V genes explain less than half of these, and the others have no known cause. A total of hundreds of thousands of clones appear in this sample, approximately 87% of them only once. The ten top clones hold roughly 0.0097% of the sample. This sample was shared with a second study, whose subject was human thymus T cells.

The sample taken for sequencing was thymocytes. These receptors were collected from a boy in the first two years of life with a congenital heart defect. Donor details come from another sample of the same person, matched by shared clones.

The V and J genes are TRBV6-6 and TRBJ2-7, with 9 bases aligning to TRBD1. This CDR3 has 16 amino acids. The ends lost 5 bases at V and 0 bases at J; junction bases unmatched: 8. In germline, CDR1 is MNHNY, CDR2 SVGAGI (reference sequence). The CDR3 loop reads CASSTNRGRSSYEQYF. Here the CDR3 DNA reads TGTGCCAGCAGTACAAACAGGGGGCGCAGCTCCTACGAGCAGTACTTC.

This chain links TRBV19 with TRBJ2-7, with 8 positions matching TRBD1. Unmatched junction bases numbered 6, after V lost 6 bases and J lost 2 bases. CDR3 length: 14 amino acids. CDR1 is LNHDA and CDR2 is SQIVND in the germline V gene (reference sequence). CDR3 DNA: TGTGCCAGTAGCCCCCCGGACAGGGCCTACGAGCAGTACTTC. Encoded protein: CASSPPDRAYEQYF.

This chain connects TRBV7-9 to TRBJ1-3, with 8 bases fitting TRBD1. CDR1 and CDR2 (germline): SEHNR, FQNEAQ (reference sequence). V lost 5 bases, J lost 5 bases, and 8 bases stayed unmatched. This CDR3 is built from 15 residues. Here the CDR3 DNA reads TGTGCCAGCAGCGTCACAGGGGGAGTTAGAAACACCATATATTTT. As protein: CASSVTGGVRNTIYF.

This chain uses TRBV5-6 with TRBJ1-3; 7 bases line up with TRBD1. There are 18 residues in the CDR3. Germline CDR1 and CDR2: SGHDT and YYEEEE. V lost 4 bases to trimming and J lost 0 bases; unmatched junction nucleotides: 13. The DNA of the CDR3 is TGTGCCAGCAGCCGGCAGGGGGTAACAGGGCACTCTGGAAACACCATATATTTT. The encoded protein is CASSRQGVTGHSGNTIYF. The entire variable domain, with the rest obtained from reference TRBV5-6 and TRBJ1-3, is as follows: DAGVTQSPTHLIKTRGQQVTLRCSPKSGHDTVSWYQQALGQGPQFIFQYYEEEERQRGNFPDRFSGHQFPNYSSELNVNALLLGDSALYLCASSRQGVTGHSGNTIYFGEGSWLTVV.

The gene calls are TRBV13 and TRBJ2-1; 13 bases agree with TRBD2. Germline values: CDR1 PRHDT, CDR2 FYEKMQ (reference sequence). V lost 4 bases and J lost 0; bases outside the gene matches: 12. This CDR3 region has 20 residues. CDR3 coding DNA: TGTGCCAGCAGCTGGGGGTTGGGGGGACTAGCGGGAACCTCCTACAATGAGCAGTTCTTC. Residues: CASSWGLGGLAGTSYNEQFF.